This T cell receptor beta chain is drawn from a study of T cells in tuberculosis. Study context: In South Africa, adults with active tuberculosis were compared with IGRA-negative and latently infected IGRA-positive adolescents.

Overall study results and limits: Shorter CDR3-alpha in active tuberculosis partly drove smaller distances. Samples were chosen by availability of cryopreserved specimens.

Sequencing used immunoSEQ multiplex PCR; TCRdb keeps in-frame clones, though not all of them. Among about 30,000 clones, 94% were seen once, and the ten largest hold about 7.6%. At study entry, adolescents had tuberculin skin tests and IGRA screening. As concerns this clone: Its antigen is as yet unknown.

The specimen sequenced was PBMCs. The sequence came from a donor aged 5 to 30 with latent tuberculosis or without tuberculosis infection.

The CDR3 sequence: CASSLGGLEGEQYF. The DNA of the CDR3 is TGTGCCAGCAGCTTAGGGGGCTTAGAAGGCGAGCAGTACTTC. The chain recombines TRBV7-2 with TRBJ2-7; D may be TRBD1 (5 bases). The V gene's germline CDR1 is SGHTA and CDR2 FQGNSA. V lost 1 base and J 6 bases, leaving 13 bases between the germline ends. The CDR3 extends over 14 amino acids.